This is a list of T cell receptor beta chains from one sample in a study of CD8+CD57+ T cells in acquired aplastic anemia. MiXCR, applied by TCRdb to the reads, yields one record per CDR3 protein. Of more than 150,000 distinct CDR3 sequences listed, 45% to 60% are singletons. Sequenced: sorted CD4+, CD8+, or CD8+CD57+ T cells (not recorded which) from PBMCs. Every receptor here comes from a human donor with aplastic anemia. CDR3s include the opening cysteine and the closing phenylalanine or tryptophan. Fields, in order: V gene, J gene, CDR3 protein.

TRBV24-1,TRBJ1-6,CATSLARESPLHF
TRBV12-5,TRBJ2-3,CASGLGGATRDF
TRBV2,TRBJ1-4,CASSERSVEKGKLFF
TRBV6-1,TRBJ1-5,CASSAGLEQPQHF
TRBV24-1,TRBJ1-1,CATDSGGQGRATEAFF
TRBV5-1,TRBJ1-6,CASSPRFGDNSPLHF
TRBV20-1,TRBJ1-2,CSAFDRDNYGYTF
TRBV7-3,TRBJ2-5,CASSRVSSETQYF
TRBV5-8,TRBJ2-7,CASSVWDSPYEQYF
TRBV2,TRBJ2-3,CASRQGARDTQYF
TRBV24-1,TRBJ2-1,CATSEGSGNEQFF